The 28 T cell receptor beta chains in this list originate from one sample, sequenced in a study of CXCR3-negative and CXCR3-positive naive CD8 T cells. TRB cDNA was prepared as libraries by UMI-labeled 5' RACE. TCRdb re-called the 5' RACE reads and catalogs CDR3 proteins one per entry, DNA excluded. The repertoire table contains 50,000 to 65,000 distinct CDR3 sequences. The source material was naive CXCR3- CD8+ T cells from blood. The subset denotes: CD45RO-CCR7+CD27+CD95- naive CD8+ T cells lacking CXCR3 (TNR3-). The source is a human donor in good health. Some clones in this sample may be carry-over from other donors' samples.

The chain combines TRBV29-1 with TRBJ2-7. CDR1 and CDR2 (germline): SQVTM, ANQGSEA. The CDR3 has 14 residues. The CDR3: CSVVTPGTSYEQYF.

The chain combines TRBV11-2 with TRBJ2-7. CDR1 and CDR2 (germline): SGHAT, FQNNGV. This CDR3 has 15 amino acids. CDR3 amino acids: CASSLEAVAGHEQYF. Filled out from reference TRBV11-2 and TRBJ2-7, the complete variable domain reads EAGVAQSPRYKIIEKRQSVAFWCNPISGHATLYWYQQILGQGPKLLIQFQNNGVVDDSQLPKDRFSAERLKGVDSTLKIQPAKLEDSAVYLCASSLEAVAGHEQYFGPGTRLTVT.

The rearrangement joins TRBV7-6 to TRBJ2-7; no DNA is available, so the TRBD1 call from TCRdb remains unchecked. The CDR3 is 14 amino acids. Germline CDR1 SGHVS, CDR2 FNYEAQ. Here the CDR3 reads CASSPGGTSYEQYF.

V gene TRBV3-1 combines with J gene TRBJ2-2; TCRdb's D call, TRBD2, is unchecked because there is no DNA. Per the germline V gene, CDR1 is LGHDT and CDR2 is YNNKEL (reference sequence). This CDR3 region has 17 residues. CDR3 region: CASSQVSGLPNTGELFF.

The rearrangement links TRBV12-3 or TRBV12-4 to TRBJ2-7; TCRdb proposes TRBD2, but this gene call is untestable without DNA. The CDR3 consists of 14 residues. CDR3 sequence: CASHLPGLADEQYF.

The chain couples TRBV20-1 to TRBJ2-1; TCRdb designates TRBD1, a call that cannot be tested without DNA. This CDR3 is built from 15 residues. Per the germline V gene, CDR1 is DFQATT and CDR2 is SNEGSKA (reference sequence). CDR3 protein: CSARERDRDYNEQFF.

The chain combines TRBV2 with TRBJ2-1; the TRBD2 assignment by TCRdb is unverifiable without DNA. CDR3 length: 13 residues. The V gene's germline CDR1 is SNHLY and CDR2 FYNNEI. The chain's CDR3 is CASIPGLYNEQFF.

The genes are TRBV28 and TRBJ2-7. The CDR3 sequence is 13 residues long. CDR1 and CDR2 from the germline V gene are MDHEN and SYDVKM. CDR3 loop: CASTLLIGYEQYF.

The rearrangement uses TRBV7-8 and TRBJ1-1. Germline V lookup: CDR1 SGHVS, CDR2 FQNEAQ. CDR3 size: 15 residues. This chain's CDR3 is CASSRNFERTTEAFF. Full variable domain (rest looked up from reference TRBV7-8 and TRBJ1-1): GAGVSQSPRYKVAKRGQDVALRCDPISGHVSLFWYQQALGQGPEFLTYFQNEAQLDKSGLPSDRFFAERPEGSVSTLKIQRTQQEDSAVYLCASSRNFERTTEAFFGQGTRLTVV.

The CDR3 loop reads CASSDVIGAPPHGAF. The V and J genes are TRBV7-9 and TRBJ2-7; no DNA is available, so the TRBD1 call from TCRdb remains unchecked. The CDR3 contains 15 residues. Germline loops: CDR1 SEHNR, CDR2 FQNEAQ (reference sequence).

Here the CDR3 reads CASSFVSSAETQYF. The gene calls are TRBV12-3 or TRBV12-4 and TRBJ2-5; TCRdb lists TRBD2, though no DNA is available to test this call. The CDR3 has 14 residues.

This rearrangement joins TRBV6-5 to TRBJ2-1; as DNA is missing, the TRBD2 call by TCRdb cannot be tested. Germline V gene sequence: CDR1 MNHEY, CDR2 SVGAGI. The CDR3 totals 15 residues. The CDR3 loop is CASSSLAGVDNEQFF.

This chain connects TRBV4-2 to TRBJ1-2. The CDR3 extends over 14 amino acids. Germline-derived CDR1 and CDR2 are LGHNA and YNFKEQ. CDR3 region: CASSQGGPNYGYTF.

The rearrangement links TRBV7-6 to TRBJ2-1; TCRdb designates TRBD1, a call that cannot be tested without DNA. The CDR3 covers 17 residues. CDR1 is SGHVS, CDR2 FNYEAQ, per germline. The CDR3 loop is CASSPTPLSSSYNEQFF. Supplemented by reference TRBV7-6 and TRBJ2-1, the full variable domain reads GAGVSQSPRYKVTKRGQDVALRCDPISGHVSLYWYRQALGQGPEFLTYFNYEAQQDKSGLPNDRFSAERPEGSISTLTIQRTEQRDSAMYRCASSPTPLSSSYNEQFFGPGTRLTVL.

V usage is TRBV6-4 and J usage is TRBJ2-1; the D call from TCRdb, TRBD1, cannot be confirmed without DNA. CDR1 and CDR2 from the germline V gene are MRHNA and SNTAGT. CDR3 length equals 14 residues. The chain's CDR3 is CASSRTGEGNEQFF.

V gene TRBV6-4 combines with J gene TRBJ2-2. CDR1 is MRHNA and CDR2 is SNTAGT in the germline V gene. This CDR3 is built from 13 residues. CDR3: CASSEFSTGELFF.

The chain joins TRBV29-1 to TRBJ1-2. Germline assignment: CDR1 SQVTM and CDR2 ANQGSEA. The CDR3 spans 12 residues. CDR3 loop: CSVDGRAYGYTF.

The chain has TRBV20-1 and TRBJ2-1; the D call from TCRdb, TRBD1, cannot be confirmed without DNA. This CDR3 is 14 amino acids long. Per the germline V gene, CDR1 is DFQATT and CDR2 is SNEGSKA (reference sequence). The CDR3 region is CSRGGGAVYNEQFF.

CDR3 loop: CSARVEGRDYGYTF. The chain carries TRBV20-1 and TRBJ1-2. Germline CDR1 and CDR2: DFQATT and SNEGSKA (reference sequence). CDR3 length equals 14 residues.

Here the CDR3 reads CASSPGWGTYEQYF. V and J are TRBV12-3 or TRBV12-4 and TRBJ2-7. The CDR3 has 14 residues.

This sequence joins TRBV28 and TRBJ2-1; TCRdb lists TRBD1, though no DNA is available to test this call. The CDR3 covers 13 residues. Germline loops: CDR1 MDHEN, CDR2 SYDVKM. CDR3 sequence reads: CASSSRGLNEQFF.

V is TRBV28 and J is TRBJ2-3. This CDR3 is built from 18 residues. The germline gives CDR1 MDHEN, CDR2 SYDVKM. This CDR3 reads CASSLNDGPTRGSDTQYF.

The CDR3 protein is CASALGTTGYEQYF. The V call is TRBV19, the J call TRBJ2-7; no DNA is available, so the TRBD2 call from TCRdb remains unchecked. Germline values: CDR1 LNHDA, CDR2 SQIVND (reference sequence). The CDR3 totals 14 residues.

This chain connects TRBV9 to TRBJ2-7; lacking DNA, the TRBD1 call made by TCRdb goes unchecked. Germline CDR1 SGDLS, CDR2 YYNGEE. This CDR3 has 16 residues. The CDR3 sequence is CASSEQPGTGAYEQYF.

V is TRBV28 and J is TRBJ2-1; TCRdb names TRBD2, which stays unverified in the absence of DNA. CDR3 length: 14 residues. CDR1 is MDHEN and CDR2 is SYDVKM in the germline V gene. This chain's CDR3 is CASSYSGGAGEQFF.

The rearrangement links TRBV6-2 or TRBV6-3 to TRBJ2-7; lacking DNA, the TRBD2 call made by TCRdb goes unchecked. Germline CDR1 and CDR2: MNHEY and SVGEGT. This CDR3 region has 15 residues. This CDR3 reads CASSKTSGGLYEQYF.

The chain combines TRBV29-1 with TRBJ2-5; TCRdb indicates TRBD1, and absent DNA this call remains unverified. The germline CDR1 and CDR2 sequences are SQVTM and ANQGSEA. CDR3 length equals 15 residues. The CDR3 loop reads CSVEDRDRVGETQYF.

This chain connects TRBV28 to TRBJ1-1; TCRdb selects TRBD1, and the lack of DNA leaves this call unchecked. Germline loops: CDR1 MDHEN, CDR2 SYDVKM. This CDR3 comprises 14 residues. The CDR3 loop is CASSRDRPNTEAFF. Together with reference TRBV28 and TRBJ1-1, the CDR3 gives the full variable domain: DVKVTQSSRYLVKRTGEKVFLECVQDMDHENMFWYRQDPGLGLRLIYFSYDVKMKEKGDIPEGYSVSREKKERFSLILESASTNQTSMYLCASSRDRPNTEAFFGQGTRLTVV.